This is a list of T cell receptor beta chains from one sample in a study of blood T cell repertoires in COVID-19. The protocol was immunoSEQ multiplex PCR, while the TCRdb copy is restricted to in-frame clones and leaves out a portion. In the table there are some 130,000 clones, 80% to 90% of which are singletons. Sequencing was done on a sample of peripheral blood. The receptors derive from a man aged 50-60 years with active COVID-19. The CDR3 runs from the conserved cysteine through the conserved F or W. D genes are given only for firm matches. A row's size may be missing; if present it is once, few, many or a size class.

d_gene	j_gene	abundance	v_gene	CDR3aa	CDR3nt
TRBD1	TRBJ1-2	-	TRBV4-2	CASSQTGGGGYTF	TGTGCCAGCAGCCAGACAGGGGGAGGTGGCTACACCTTC
TRBD1	TRBJ2-3	-	TRBV14	CASSQQLGQAQYF	TGTGCCAGCAGCCAACAATTGGGACAGGCGCAGTATTTT
TRBD1	TRBJ1-4	many	TRBV7-9	CASSRDRGANEKLFF	TGTGCCAGCAGCCGGGACAGGGGAGCTAATGAAAAACTGTTTTTT
-	TRBJ2-1	-	TRBV7-9	CASSLTSAYNEQFF	TGTGCCAGCAGCTTAACCAGCGCCTACAATGAGCAGTTCTTC
TRBD1	TRBJ2-1	-	TRBV4-1	CASSQGGRGQIEQFF	TGCGCCAGCAGCCAAGGGGGCAGGGGGCAGATTGAGCAGTTCTTC
-	TRBJ1-1	-	TRBV18	CASSPPLWDNELSNTEAFF	TGTGCCAGCTCACCACCGCTCTGGGACAACGAGCTCTCGAACACTGAAGCTTTCTTT
-	TRBJ1-6	few	TRBV30	CAWSGRNSPLHF	TGTGCCTGGAGTGGGAGGAATTCACCCCTCCACTTT
-	TRBJ1-1	-	TRBV5-1	CASTPGGQGTEAFF	TGCGCCAGCACCCCCGGGGGGCAGGGGACTGAAGCTTTCTTT
-	TRBJ2-5	-	TRBV7-2	CASSLGKGGVLQETQYF	TGTGCCAGCAGCTTAGGGAAGGGGGGGGTTCTCCAAGAGACCCAGTACTTC
TRBD1	TRBJ2-7	once	TRBV7-2	CASSSRGTGDYEQYF	TGTGCCAGCAGCTCTCGAGGGACAGGGGACTACGAGCAGTACTTC
-	TRBJ2-5	-	TRBV11-2	CASSLDISGAQYF	TGTGCCAGCAGCTTAGACATTTCAGGGGCCCAGTACTTC
-	TRBJ2-7	-	TRBV25-1	CASTELESGGQYF	TGTGCCAGCACGGAACTAGAATCCGGAGGGCAGTACTTC
TRBD1	TRBJ1-5	-	TRBV2	CASTPGQGFQPQHF	TGTGCCAGTACCCCGGGACAGGGCTTTCAGCCCCAGCATTTT
TRBD1	TRBJ1-1	few	TRBV7-9	CASSHRTGFNTEAFF	TGTGCCAGCAGCCACCGGACAGGGTTTAACACTGAAGCTTTCTTT
TRBD2	TRBJ2-3	once	TRBV12-5	CASGPTGGLTDTQYF	TGTGCTAGTGGTCCGACGGGAGGACTCACAGATACGCAGTATTTT
TRBD2	TRBJ2-7	-	TRBV6-2/TRBV6-3	CASSPLAGSYEQYF	TGTGCCAGCAGTCCATTAGCGGGATCCTACGAGCAGTACTTC